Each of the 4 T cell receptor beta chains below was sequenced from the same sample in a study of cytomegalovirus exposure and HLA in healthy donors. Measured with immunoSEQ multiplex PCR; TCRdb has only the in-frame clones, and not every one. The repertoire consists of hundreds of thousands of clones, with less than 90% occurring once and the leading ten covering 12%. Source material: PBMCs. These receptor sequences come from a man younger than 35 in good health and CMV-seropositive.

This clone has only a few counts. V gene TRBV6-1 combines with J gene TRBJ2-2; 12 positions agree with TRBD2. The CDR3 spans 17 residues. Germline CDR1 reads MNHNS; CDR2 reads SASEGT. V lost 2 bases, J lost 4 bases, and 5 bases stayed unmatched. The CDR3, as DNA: TGTGCCAGCAGTGAACTTAGGACTAGCGGGGCCACCGGGGAGCTGTTTTTT. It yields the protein CASSELRTSGATGELFF.

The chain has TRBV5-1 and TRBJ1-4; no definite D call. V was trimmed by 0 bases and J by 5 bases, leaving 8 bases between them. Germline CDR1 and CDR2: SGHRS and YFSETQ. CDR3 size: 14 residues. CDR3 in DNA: TGCGCCAGCAGCTTGGAAGGGAAAAATGAAAAACTGTTTTTT. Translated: CASSLEGKNEKLFF.

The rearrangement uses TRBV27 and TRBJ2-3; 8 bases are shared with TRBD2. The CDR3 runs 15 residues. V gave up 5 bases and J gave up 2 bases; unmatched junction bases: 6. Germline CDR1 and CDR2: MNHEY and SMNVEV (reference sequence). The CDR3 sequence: CASSLAGGPTDTQYF. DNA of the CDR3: TGTGCCAGCAGTCTGGCGGGGGGCCCCACAGATACGCAGTATTTT.

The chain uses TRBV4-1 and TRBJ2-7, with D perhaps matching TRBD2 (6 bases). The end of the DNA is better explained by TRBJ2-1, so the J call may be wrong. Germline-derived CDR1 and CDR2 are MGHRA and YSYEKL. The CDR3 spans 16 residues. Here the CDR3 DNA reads TGCGCCAGCACCCAGGAGAGCGGGCCATCCTACAATGAGCAGTTCTTC. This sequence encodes CASTQESGPSYNEQFF.